Listed below are T cell receptor beta chains from one sample, sequenced in a study of T-cell memory formation after mild COVID-19. TCRdb re-analysed the 5' RACE reads in MiXCR, keeping a single row per CDR3 protein. The sample has some 450,000 distinct CDR3 sequences; roughly 18% are singletons. Sequenced input: PBMCs or a T cell subset sorted from them (not recorded which). These receptors were taken from a man between 18 and 29 years old who had mild COVID-19 (a few samples of this study predate the infection). Cell type and time point are not known. CDR3s leave out the opening cysteine and the closing phenylalanine or tryptophan. Some rows mark clone size as missing; the rest say once, few, many or name a class of expanded clone.

CDR3: ASSLADATDTQY; V: TRBV7-9; size: many; J: TRBJ2-3
CDR3: ASSYWSDRAGEQF; V: TRBV6-5; size: few; J: TRBJ2-1
CDR3: SVGSGAGGELF; V: TRBV29-1; size: .; J: TRBJ2-2
CDR3: SARDPGGRGGNTIY; V: TRBV20-1; size: .; J: TRBJ1-3
CDR3: ATSDGDRGFADTQY; V: TRBV24-1; size: .; J: TRBJ2-3
CDR3: ASSQGLPSGANVLT; V: TRBV3-1; size: few; J: TRBJ2-6
CDR3: ASSHNTGPNTEAF; V: TRBV4-1; size: few; J: TRBJ1-1
CDR3: ASSLSRERPNYGYT; V: TRBV7-9; size: few; J: TRBJ1-2
CDR3: ASSLEADSSYEQY; V: TRBV7-2; size: .; J: TRBJ2-7
CDR3: ASSFPEGTGGYEQY; V: TRBV12-3/TRBV12-4; size: few; J: TRBJ2-7
CDR3: ASSFRTGATTDTQY; V: TRBV12-3/TRBV12-4; size: few; J: TRBJ2-3
CDR3: ASSIPPNEQY; V: TRBV19; size: few; J: TRBJ2-7
CDR3: ASSVDRSEAF; V: TRBV7-8; size: many; J: TRBJ1-1
CDR3: ASSRRGTGELF; V: TRBV7-2; size: few; J: TRBJ2-2
CDR3: ASSARGGQGQPQH; V: TRBV7-9; size: .; J: TRBJ1-5
CDR3: ASSPGQGLYGYT; V: TRBV12-3/TRBV12-4; size: few; J: TRBJ1-2
CDR3: ASSYSGSVGDTQY; V: TRBV6-5; size: few; J: TRBJ2-3
CDR3: ASNMAGIWNTEAF; V: TRBV6-2/TRBV6-3; size: few; J: TRBJ1-1
CDR3: ASSLFQGNTEAF; V: TRBV12-3/TRBV12-4; size: many; J: TRBJ1-1
CDR3: ASSLLRPGNTEAF; V: TRBV12-3/TRBV12-4; size: .; J: TRBJ1-1
CDR3: SVATGTGQESQY; V: TRBV29-1; size: .; J: TRBJ2-5
CDR3: ASSYSQLDTEAF; V: TRBV6-5; size: .; J: TRBJ1-1
CDR3: ASSVQGSTDTQY; V: TRBV9; size: .; J: TRBJ2-3
CDR3: ASSHPGRRQETQY; V: TRBV4-1; size: .; J: TRBJ2-5
CDR3: ASSLRGTNEKLF; V: TRBV7-9; size: many; J: TRBJ1-4
CDR3: ASSLLAGKQF; V: TRBV11-2; size: .; J: TRBJ2-1
CDR3: ASSLMADYGYT; V: TRBV12-3/TRBV12-4; size: .; J: TRBJ1-2
CDR3: SALTSGDTQY; V: TRBV20-1; size: few; J: TRBJ2-3
CDR3: ASSFILGGDTQY; V: TRBV7-9; size: few; J: TRBJ2-3
CDR3: ASSLSTGANVLT; V: TRBV5-1; size: many; J: TRBJ2-6
CDR3: ASSLSTSETQY; V: TRBV12-3/TRBV12-4; size: .; J: TRBJ2-5
CDR3: ASSPRSQPQH; V: TRBV12-3/TRBV12-4; size: few; J: TRBJ1-5
CDR3: ASSPGTGTYNEQF; V: TRBV18; size: many; J: TRBJ2-1
CDR3: ASSSPVERAREQF; V: TRBV28; size: .; J: TRBJ2-1
CDR3: AFGTPNTGELF; V: TRBV28; size: many; J: TRBJ2-2
CDR3: ASSQDPALGSPLH; V: TRBV3-1; size: few; J: TRBJ1-6
CDR3: ASSQVSGGELF; V: TRBV4-1; size: .; J: TRBJ2-2
CDR3: ASTRGNYGYT; V: TRBV6-5; size: .; J: TRBJ1-2
CDR3: SASPGRGTLNTGELF; V: TRBV20-1; size: few; J: TRBJ2-2
CDR3: AITGEEFYGYT; V: TRBV10-3; size: few; J: TRBJ1-2
CDR3: ASSPQVATRVYGYT; V: TRBV4-3; size: few; J: TRBJ1-2
CDR3: ASSPLAGGIQF; V: TRBV12-3/TRBV12-4; size: few; J: TRBJ2-1
CDR3: ASSQVPGQGHYEQY; V: TRBV14; size: once; J: TRBJ2-7
CDR3: ATSGAGFLAKNIQY; V: TRBV4-1; size: medium-sized; J: TRBJ2-4
CDR3: ASSEGWFGGPDQETQY; V: TRBV6-1; size: few; J: TRBJ2-5
CDR3: ASTLRDRDHT; V: TRBV12-3/TRBV12-4; size: few; J: TRBJ1-2
CDR3: ASSQGVGVPQH; V: TRBV7-2; size: few; J: TRBJ1-5
CDR3: ASSFGGAYGYT; V: TRBV27; size: many; J: TRBJ1-2
CDR3: SAAGGEQY; V: TRBV20-1; size: many; J: TRBJ2-7
CDR3: ASSSERGGEETQY; V: TRBV12-3/TRBV12-4; size: .; J: TRBJ2-5
CDR3: ASSRRDGVYGYT; V: TRBV6-2/TRBV6-3; size: .; J: TRBJ1-2
CDR3: ASSQDGAGRIYGYT; V: TRBV4-3; size: .; J: TRBJ1-2
CDR3: SAQRGAFEETQY; V: TRBV20-1; size: .; J: TRBJ2-5
CDR3: ASSLVGHGDQETQY; V: TRBV5-1; size: few; J: TRBJ2-5
CDR3: ATSGTGPGTEAF; V: TRBV15; size: .; J: TRBJ1-1